These T cell receptor beta chains were read from a single sample in a study of blood T cells in healthy people across ages. TCRdb analysed the 5' RACE reads with MiXCR anew, one entry per CDR3 protein. The table has some 1,500,000 distinct CDR3 sequences, under 55% seen once. Sequencing used blood. The receptors were gathered from a woman under 30 in good health. Each CDR3 is given with its conserved first and last residue. The order of the fields is D gene, V gene, clone size, J gene, CDR3 DNA, CDR3 protein. The D gene is left open where the match is weak. Rows may omit the clone size; those that give it use once, few, many or a size class.

.,TRBV7-2,.,TRBJ2-3,TGTGCCAGCAGCCGAAGGGGGGCGGTGAGCACAGATACGCAGTATTTT,CASSRRGAVSTDTQYF
.,TRBV7-9,.,TRBJ2-4,TGTGCCAGCAGCTCAGGACACCGGGAAAACATTCAGTACTTC,CASSSGHRENIQYF
TRBD2,TRBV12-3/TRBV12-4,.,TRBJ2-5,TGTGCCAGCAGTTATAGGACTAGCGGGTCAGAGACCCAGTACTTC,CASSYRTSGSETQYF
.,TRBV4-2,.,TRBJ2-1,TGTGCCAGCAGCCAAGCGAGCAATGAGCAGTTCTTC,CASSQASNEQFF
.,TRBV7-2,.,TRBJ1-2,TGTGCCAGCAGCTTGGACAGCTATGGCTATGGCTACACCTTC,CASSLDSYGYGYTF
.,TRBV7-9,.,TRBJ2-5,TGTGCCAGCAGCTTAGCGCACGGGCGGGGAGAGACCCAGTACTTC,CASSLAHGRGETQYF
.,TRBV12-3/TRBV12-4,few,TRBJ1-5,TGTGCCAGCAGCCAAGGTGGGAGGGGTCTAAGGTGGGGCAATCAGCCCCAGCATTTT,CASSQGGRGLRWGNQPQHF
TRBD1,TRBV12-3/TRBV12-4,.,TRBJ2-7,TGTGCCAGCAGTGCTGCGACAGGGGGCCCCTACGAGCAGTACTTC,CASSAATGGPYEQYF
TRBD1,TRBV12-3/TRBV12-4,.,TRBJ2-5,TGTGCCAGCAGTTTAGCGGGGCACAGGGGCCACAATGAGCAGTACTTC,CASSLAGHRGHNEQYF
.,TRBV29-1,.,TRBJ1-2,TGCAGCGTTGGACCCAGGGTAGCTAACTATGGCTACACCTTC,CSVGPRVANYGYTF
TRBD2,TRBV27,few,TRBJ2-1,TGTGCCAGCAGTCCGAGCGGGAGGGCCGATTGGGACAATGAGCAGTTCTTC,CASSPSGRADWDNEQFF
.,TRBV3-1,.,TRBJ1-2,TGTGCCAGCAGCCTCAGGAATAACTATGGCCACACCTTC,CASSLRNNYGHTF
.,TRBV29-1,few,TRBJ2-7,TGCAGCGTTGGTGGGAGTCCCTACGAGCAGTACTTC,CSVGGSPYEQYF
.,TRBV10-3,.,TRBJ2-7,TGTGCCATCAGTGACGAACCCCTCGGGGTGATCGAGCAGTACTTC,CAISDEPLGVIEQYF